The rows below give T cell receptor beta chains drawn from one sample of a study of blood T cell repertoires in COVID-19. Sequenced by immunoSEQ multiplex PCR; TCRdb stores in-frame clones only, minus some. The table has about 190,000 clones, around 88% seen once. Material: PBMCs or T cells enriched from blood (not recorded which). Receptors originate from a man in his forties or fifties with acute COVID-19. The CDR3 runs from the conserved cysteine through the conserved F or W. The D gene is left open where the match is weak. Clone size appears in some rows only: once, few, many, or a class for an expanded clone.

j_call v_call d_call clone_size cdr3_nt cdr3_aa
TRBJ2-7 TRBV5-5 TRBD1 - TGTGCCAGCAGCTCCGCCGGGACAGGGGCTTACGAGCAGTACTTC CASSSAGTGAYEQYF
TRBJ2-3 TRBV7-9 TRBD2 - TGTGCCAGCAGCTTAGGACTAGCGGGGTCCACAGATACGCAGTATTTT CASSLGLAGSTDTQYF
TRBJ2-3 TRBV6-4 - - TGTGCCAGCAGTGACTCGACAGAGGTCACAGATACGCAGTATTTT CASSDSTEVTDTQYF
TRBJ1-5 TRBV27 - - TGTGCCAGCAGTTTCACGACAGGACCATGGCCCCAGCATTTT CASSFTTGPWPQHF
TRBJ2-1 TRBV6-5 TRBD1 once TGTGCCAGTATCCGGGACAGGGTCTTTTCCGAGCAGTTCTTC CASIRDRVFSEQFF
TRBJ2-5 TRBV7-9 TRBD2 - TGTGCCAGCAGCTTAAGGGGTCCAGCGGGAGACCGGGAGACCCAGTACTTC CASSLRGPAGDRETQYF
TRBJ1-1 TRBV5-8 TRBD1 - TGTGCCAGCAGCTTAGTGGAGGGGGCTACTGAAGCTTTCTTT CASSLVEGATEAFF
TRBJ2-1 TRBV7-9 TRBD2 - TGTGCCAGCAGCCTCGGGAGGGCCGAGAATGAGCAGTTCTTC CASSLGRAENEQFF
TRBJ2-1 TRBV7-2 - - TGTGCCAGCAGCTTAGCTCGACTGAACAATGAGCAGTTCTTC CASSLARLNNEQFF
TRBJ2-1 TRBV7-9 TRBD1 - TGTGCCAGCAGCTTACGGCAGGGGGATTACAATGAGCAGTTCTTC CASSLRQGDYNEQFF
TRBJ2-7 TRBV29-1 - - TGCAGCGTTGAAGGCAGGGGCTTGCGCGAGCAGTACTTC CSVEGRGLREQYF
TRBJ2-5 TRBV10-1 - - TGCGCCAGCAGTGAGTCGAGGCAGGGCGGATTGCCCCAGTACTTC CASSESRQGGLPQYF
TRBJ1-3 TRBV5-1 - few TGCGCCAGCAGCCCCAACGGGGATGAGGGAAACACCATATATTTT CASSPNGDEGNTIYF
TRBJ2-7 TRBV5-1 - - TGCGCCAGCAGCTTGGGTTCTGGAGATTCCTACGAGCAGTACTTC CASSLGSGDSYEQYF
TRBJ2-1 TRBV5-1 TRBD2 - TGCGCCAGCAGCGCGACTAGCGGGAGCAAGGAGCAGTTCTTC CASSATSGSKEQFF
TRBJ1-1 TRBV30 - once TGTGCCTGGTTCTCTATCCACCCGAACACTGAAGCTTTCTTT CAWFSIHPNTEAFF
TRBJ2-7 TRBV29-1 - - TGCAGCGTCACTGCGCGAGGCGAGCAGTACTTC CSVTARGEQYF
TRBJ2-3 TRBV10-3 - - TGTGCCACGACTAGACAGGGTATCTCAGATACGCAGTATTTT CATTRQGISDTQYF
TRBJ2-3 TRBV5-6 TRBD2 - TGTGCCAGCAGCTTGAGGCGGCTAGCGGGAGTCTTCACAGATACGCAGTATTTT CASSLRRLAGVFTDTQYF
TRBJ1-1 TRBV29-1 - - TGCAGCGTTCTACTATTAGGGGGAACTGAAGCTTTCTTT CSVLLLGGTEAFF
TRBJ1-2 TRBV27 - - TGTGCCAGCAGTTTGGGGCGGGGGGCTTTTGGCTACACCTTC CASSLGRGAFGYTF
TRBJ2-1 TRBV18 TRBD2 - TGTGCCAGCTCACCAGGACTAGCGGGAGACGGAGAGCAGTTCTTC CASSPGLAGDGEQFF
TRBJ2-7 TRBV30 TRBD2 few TGTGCCTGGAGTCCCGGGGGGGGGACCTACGAGCAGTACTTC CAWSPGGGTYEQYF
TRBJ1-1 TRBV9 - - TGTGCCAGCAGCGTAGGGACAGAAGTCAACACTGAAGCTTTCTTT CASSVGTEVNTEAFF
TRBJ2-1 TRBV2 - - TGTGCCAGCAGTTCTGAGTATGAGCAGTTCTTC CASSSEYEQFF
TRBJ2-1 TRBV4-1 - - TGCGCCAGCAGCCAAGATTGGGGCGGTGAGCAGTTCTTC CASSQDWGGEQFF
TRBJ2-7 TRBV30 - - TGTGCCTGGGGGCTGGGGGCCGGCTACGAGCAGTACTTC CAWGLGAGYEQYF
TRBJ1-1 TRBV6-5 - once TGTGCCAGCAGCAAACAGGTGGACACTGAAGCTTTCTTT CASSKQVDTEAFF
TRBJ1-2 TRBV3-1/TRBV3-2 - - TGTGCCAGCAGCCAAGGGGGGACACCCTATGGCTACACCTTC CASSQGGTPYGYTF
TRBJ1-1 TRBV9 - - TGTGCCAGCAGCAAAGGGGCAGGGAGGGAGAACACTGAAGCTTTCTTT CASSKGAGRENTEAFF
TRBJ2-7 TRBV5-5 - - TGTGCCAGCACCACCAGGCCGAACTACGAGCAGTACTTC CASTTRPNYEQYF
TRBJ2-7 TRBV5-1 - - TGCGCCAGCAGCTTGGAATTGAGGCCGATCTCCTACGAGCAGTACTTC CASSLELRPISYEQYF
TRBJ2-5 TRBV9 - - TGTGCCAGCAGCCCCCGACCTCTCGGAGGGGAGACCCAGTACTTC CASSPRPLGGETQYF
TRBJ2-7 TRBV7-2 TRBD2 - TGTGCCAGCAGCGCAACTAGCGGGAACTACGAGCAGTACTTC CASSATSGNYEQYF
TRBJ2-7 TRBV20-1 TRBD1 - TGCAGTGCTAGTACAGGGGGGAACCCCTACGAGCAGTACTTC CSASTGGNPYEQYF
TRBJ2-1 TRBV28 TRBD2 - TGTGCCACCTGGCCCCTTAGCGGGGGGTCCTACAATGAGCAGTTCTTC CATWPLSGGSYNEQFF
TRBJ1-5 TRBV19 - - TGTGCCAGTTGTTCCGGGAGGAATAGCAATCAGCCCCAGCATTTT CASCSGRNSNQPQHF
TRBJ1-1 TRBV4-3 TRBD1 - TGCGCCAGCAGCCAAGATGGGGGACAGGGGGCGAAAGCTTTCTTT CASSQDGGQGAKAFF
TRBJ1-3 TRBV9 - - TGTGCCAGTTCGACGGGGGCTGGAAACACCATATATTTT CASSTGAGNTIYF
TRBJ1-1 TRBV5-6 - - TGTGCCAGCAGCTTCCCGGTTAGGGGTAAGATGAACACTGAAGCTTTCTTT CASSFPVRGKMNTEAFF
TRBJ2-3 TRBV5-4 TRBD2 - TGTGCCAGCAGCTTTACGGGAGGGCCATTAGATACGCAGTATTTT CASSFTGGPLDTQYF
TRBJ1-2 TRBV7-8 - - TGTGCCAGCAGCTTACTAATTCAGGGCGGTAGGACCTTC CASSLLIQGGRTF
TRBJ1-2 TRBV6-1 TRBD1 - TGTGCCAGCAGTGAAAGAGGGGGCCTTGACTATGGCTACACCTTC CASSERGGLDYGYTF
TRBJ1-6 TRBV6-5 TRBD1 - TGTGCCAGCAGCGTAACAGGGGACTCACCCCTCCACTTT CASSVTGDSPLHF
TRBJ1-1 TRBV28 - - TGTGCCAGCAGTTTAACGACTTCAGGGTGGACTGAAGCTTTCTTT CASSLTTSGWTEAFF